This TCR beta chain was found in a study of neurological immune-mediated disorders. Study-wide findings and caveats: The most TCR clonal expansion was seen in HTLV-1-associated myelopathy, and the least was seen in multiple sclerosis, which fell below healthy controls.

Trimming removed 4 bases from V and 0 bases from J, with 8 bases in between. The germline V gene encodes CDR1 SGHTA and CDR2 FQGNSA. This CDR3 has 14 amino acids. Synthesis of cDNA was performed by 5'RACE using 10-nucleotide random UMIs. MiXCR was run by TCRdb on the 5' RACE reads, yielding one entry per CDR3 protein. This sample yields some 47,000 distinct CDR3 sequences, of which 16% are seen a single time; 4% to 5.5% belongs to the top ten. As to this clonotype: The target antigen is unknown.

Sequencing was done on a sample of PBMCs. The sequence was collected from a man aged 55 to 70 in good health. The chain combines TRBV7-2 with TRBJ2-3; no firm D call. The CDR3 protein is CASSYGQSTDTQYF. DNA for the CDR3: TGTGCCAGCAGCTACGGGCAGAGCACAGATACGCAGTATTTT.